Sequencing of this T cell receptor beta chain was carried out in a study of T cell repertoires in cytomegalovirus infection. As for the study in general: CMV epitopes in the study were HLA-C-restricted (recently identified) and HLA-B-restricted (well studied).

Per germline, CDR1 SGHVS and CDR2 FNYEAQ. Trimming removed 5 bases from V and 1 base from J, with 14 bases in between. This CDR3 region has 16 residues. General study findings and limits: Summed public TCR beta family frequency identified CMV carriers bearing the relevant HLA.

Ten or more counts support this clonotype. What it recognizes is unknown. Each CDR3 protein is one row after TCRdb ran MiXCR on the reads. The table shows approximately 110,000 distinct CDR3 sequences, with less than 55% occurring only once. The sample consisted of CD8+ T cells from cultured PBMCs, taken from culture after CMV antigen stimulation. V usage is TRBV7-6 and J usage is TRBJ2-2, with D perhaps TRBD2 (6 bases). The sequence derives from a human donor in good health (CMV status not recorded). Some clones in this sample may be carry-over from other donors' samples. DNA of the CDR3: TGTGCCAGCAGCCGAGCAATGGGGGGGAACACCGGGGAGCTGTTTTTT. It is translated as CASSRAMGGNTGELFF.